There are a few counts of the clone carrying this T cell receptor (beta chain). The CDR3 length is 18 residues. Trimming removed 6 bases from V and 9 bases from J; junction bases left unmatched: 22. The germline gives CDR1 SGHVS, CDR2 FNYEAQ. The source of the sample is a study of blood T cells in healthy people across ages. A second PCR of roughly 7 to 11 cycles used a sample-barcoded 5' primer and a J-beta primer mix. From the 5' RACE reads, TCRdb called clonotypes with MiXCR, one entry per CDR3 protein. Here the sample spans roughly 730,000 distinct CDR3 sequences, around 50% being singletons. The TCR sequence derives from a man aged 40-55 years in good health. The V call is TRBV7-6, the J call TRBJ2-3, with 9 bases matching TRBD1. Material for sequencing was blood. The CDR3 reads CASSLREWSGQGKKTQYF. The DNA of the CDR3 is TGTGCCAGCAGTCTAAGGGAATGGTCGGGACAGGGAAAGAAAACGCAGTATTTT.